The 29 T cell receptor beta chains in this list originate from one sample, sequenced in a study of blood T cell repertoires in COVID-19 (TCRdb year 2020). Library preparation used the immunoSEQ multiplex PCR assay. This immuneACCESS table, as held by TCRdb, lists in-frame sequences with V and J called but not all clones. Of the missing ones, under half trace to an unresolved V gene in checked studies; the others have no known cause. This sample holds tens of thousands of clones; about 84% were observed only once. The top ten clonotypes cover 15% of the sample. The sequenced material came from peripheral blood. These receptor sequences come from a human donor in a cohort sampled during active COVID-19.

The chain couples TRBV5-4 to TRBJ2-7; TRBD2 matches at 14 bases. This CDR3 has 14 residues. The germline V gene encodes CDR1 SGHNT and CDR2 YYREEE (reference sequence). V lost 3 bases, J lost 5 bases, and 1 base stayed unmatched. In DNA form, the CDR3 reads TGTGCCAGCAGCTCGGGACTAGCGGGAGACGAGCAGTACTTC. Translation gives CASSSGLAGDEQYF.

This clone was counted only a few times. The V call is TRBV7-9, the J call TRBJ1-1, with TRBD1 matching over 8 bases. The CDR3 contains 15 residues. The trim removed 5 bases at V and 0 bases at J, leaving 5 bases unmatched. Per the germline V gene, CDR1 is SEHNR and CDR2 is FQNEAQ (reference sequence). This CDR3 reads CASSPSGQVNTEAFF. The CDR3 DNA reads TGTGCCAGCAGCCCATCGGGACAGGTGAACACTGAAGCTTTCTTT. The whole variable domain, remainder taken from reference TRBV7-9 and TRBJ1-1, is DTGVSQNPRHKITKRGQNVTFRCDPISEHNRLYWYRQTLGQGPEFLTYFQNEAQLEKSRLLSDRFSAERPKGSFSTLEIQRTEQGDSAMYLCASSPSGQVNTEAFFGQGTRLTVV.

The rearrangement links TRBV7-8 to TRBJ2-7; D perhaps matches TRBD2 (6 bases). Germline loops: CDR1 SGHVS, CDR2 FQNEAQ. V gave up 1 base and J gave up 2 bases, with 15 bases separating them. The CDR3 has 16 amino acids. The CDR3 DNA follows: TGTGCCAGCAGCTTAGATCCGGGACTGACGACCTACGAGCAGTACTTC. This codes for CASSLDPGLTTYEQYF.

This chain connects TRBV6-4 to TRBJ2-5, with 9 bases lining up with TRBD2. Germline V CDR1 and CDR2: MRHNA, SNTAGT. Unmatched junction bases numbered 9, after V lost 3 bases and J lost 4 bases. CDR3 length: 16 residues. The CDR3 nucleotides read TGTGCCAGCAGTGAAATATATTGCGGGAGGGGAGAGACCCAGTACTTC. Residues: CASSEIYCGRGETQYF.

V and J are TRBV30 and TRBJ2-3, with 11 bases matching TRBD2. This CDR3 has 18 amino acids. V shed 1 base and J 2 bases; nucleotides not matched to a gene: 11. In germline, CDR1 is GTSNPN, CDR2 SVGIG (reference sequence). The DNA for the CDR3 is TGTGCCTGGAGTGACCCTTTCACTAGCGGGAGCTACACAGATACGCAGTATTTT. This translates into CAWSDPFTSGSYTDTQYF.

V gene TRBV7-2 combines with J gene TRBJ2-7, with 10 bases aligning to TRBD2. V shed 2 bases, J shed 5 bases, and the junction held 3 bases outside the gene matches. CDR3 length: 14 residues. Germline V lookup: CDR1 SGHTA, CDR2 FQGNSA. The CDR3 DNA is TGTGCCAGCAGCTTACTAGCGGGAGTCGACGAGCAGTACTTC. Translating gives CASSLLAGVDEQYF.

The chain couples TRBV30 to TRBJ2-1; the match to TRBD2 covers 15 bases. The CDR3 contains 15 residues. J gave up 8 bases and V 2 bases, and 4 bases lay outside the gene matches. Germline V gene sequence: CDR1 GTSNPN, CDR2 SVGIG (reference sequence). The CDR3 coding sequence is TGTGCCTGGAGTCCAGGACTAGCGGGAGGGGATGAGCAGTTCTTC. It encodes CAWSPGLAGGDEQFF. The full variable domain, rest sourced from reference TRBV30 and TRBJ2-1, is SQTIHQWPATLVQPVGSPLSLECTVEGTSNPNLYWYRQAAGRGLQLLFYSVGIGQISSEVPQNLSASRPQDRQFILSSKKLLLSDSGFYLCAWSPGLAGGDEQFFGPGTRLTVL.

In DNA, the CDR3 is TGTGCCAGTAGTCGGACTAGGGATGCCGAGCAGTACTTC. Protein product: CASSRTRDAEQYF. The V and J genes are TRBV19 and TRBJ2-7, with 7 bases matching TRBD2. Per germline, CDR1 LNHDA and CDR2 SQIVND (reference sequence). V trimming: 5 bases; J trimming: 6 bases; junction bases outside the gene matches: 7. The length of the CDR3 is 13 residues. Looking up the rest from reference TRBV19 and TRBJ2-7 gives the full variable domain: DGGITQSPKYLFRKEGQNVTLSCEQNLNHDAMYWYRQDPGQGLRLIYYSQIVNDFQKGDIAEGYSVSREKKESFPLTVTSAQKNPTAFYLCASSRTRDAEQYFGPGTRLTVT.

This clone was counted between two and nine times. J is TRBJ1-1 and V is TRBV30; D remains ambiguous. The V gene's germline CDR1 is GTSNPN and CDR2 SVGIG (reference sequence). CDR3 length: 13 amino acids. Deletions cut 2 bases from V and 0 bases from J, with 7 bases between. This CDR3 reads CAWSRQVNTEAFF. The CDR3 DNA reads as TGTGCCTGGAGTAGGCAGGTGAACACTGAAGCTTTCTTT.

V gene TRBV28 combines with J gene TRBJ1-5, with D possibly being TRBD1 (5 bases). The CDR3 loop spans 15 amino acids. The germline V and J ends were trimmed by 3 bases and 2 bases, with 11 bases remaining between them. Germline V gene data show CDR1 as MDHEN and CDR2 as SYDVKM. The CDR3 protein is CASSFRGVGNQPQHF. The CDR3 coding sequence is TGTGCCAGCAGTTTTCGGGGGGTGGGCAATCAGCCCCAGCATTTT.

This chain uses TRBV6-5 with TRBJ2-7; a possible D gene is TRBD1 (6 bases). The CDR3 extends over 15 amino acids. Trimming shortened V by 2 bases and J by 2 bases, and 13 bases separated the two germline ends. Germline CDR1 MNHEY, CDR2 SVGAGI. The CDR3 is CASSYQDSSTYEQYF. CDR3 nucleotide sequence: TGTGCCAGCAGTTACCAGGACAGCTCTACCTACGAGCAGTACTTC.

This clone was found once. The chain uses TRBV3-1 (or the pseudogene TRBV3-2) and TRBJ1-4; 7 nucleotides align to TRBD1. Germline CDR1 is LGHDT and CDR2 is YNNKEL (reference sequence). This CDR3 contains 15 residues. V was pared by 4 bases and J by 3 bases, with 5 bases of the junction left unmatched. The chain's CDR3 is CASSPPGQSNEKLFF. CDR3 DNA: TGTGCCAGCAGCCCCCCGGGACAGTCTAATGAAAAACTGTTTTTT.

In this sample, this clone turned up a few times. The chain is built from TRBV21-1 and TRBJ1-5. TRBV21-1 is an annotated pseudogene. The CDR3 covers 12 residues. The CDR3 protein is CASTSTGQPQHF. CDR3 bases: TGTGCCAGCACCTCTACGGGACAGCCCCAGCATTTT.

This sequence joins TRBV11-3 and TRBJ2-3; D may be TRBD2 (6 bases). CDR1 and CDR2 (germline): SGHNT, YENEEA. The CDR3 runs 14 residues. Trimming left V 4 bases short and J 11 bases short, with 19 bases between. This chain's CDR3 is CASSSLGGPEGQYF. Written as DNA, the CDR3 is TGTGCCAGCAGCTCCCTTGGAGGGCCAGAGGGGCAGTATTTT.

CDR3 amino acids: CATLPGQAGGQYF. CDR3 DNA: TGTGCCACTCTTCCGGGACAGGCAGGAGGGCAGTACTTC. The V call is TRBV6-4, the J call TRBJ2-7; TRBD1 aligns across 8 bases. Trimming took 10 bases from V and 9 from J; bases not matched to a gene: 14. The CDR3 consists of 13 residues. The germline gives CDR1 MRHNA, CDR2 SNTAGT.

The chain uses TRBV10-2 and TRBJ1-4; TRBD1 aligns across 11 bases. The CDR3 sequence is 16 residues long. V was clipped by 6 bases and J by 1 base; unmatched bases: 4. The germline CDR1 and CDR2 sequences are WSHSY and SAAADI. The CDR3 here is CASRRTGGETNEKLFF. CDR3 nucleotide sequence: TGCGCCAGCAGACGGACAGGGGGCGAAACTAATGAAAAACTGTTTTTT.

The chain recombines TRBV6-5 with TRBJ2-7; D possibly corresponds to TRBD1 (6 bases). V was pared by 7 bases and J by 2 bases, with 18 bases between. Per germline, CDR1 MNHEY and CDR2 SVGAGI. The CDR3 is 15 amino acids. The CDR3 protein is CASTPGHRLAYEQYF. The CDR3 DNA sequence: TGTGCCAGCACCCCGGGACACCGATTAGCCTACGAGCAGTACTTC.

The genes are TRBV11-2 and TRBJ2-7, with D perhaps matching TRBD2 (6 bases). Germline V gene data show CDR1 as SGHAT and CDR2 as FQNNGV. V dropped 6 bases and J dropped 0 bases, with 12 bases sitting between them. The length of the CDR3 is 14 residues. Here the CDR3 reads CASSRPGGSYEQYF. Here the CDR3 DNA reads TGTGCCAGCAGTCGTCCCGGGGGCTCCTACGAGCAGTACTTC.

The sample holds one count of this clone. The V call is TRBV27, the J call TRBJ1-6; D is unclear. Deletions cut 5 bases from V and 6 bases from J, with 8 bases between. Germline lookup yields CDR1 MNHEY and CDR2 SMNVEV (reference sequence). The CDR3 consists of 13 residues. CDR3 nucleotide sequence: TGTGCCAGCAGTCCCTATATTAATTCACCCCTCCACTTT. Translation: CASSPYINSPLHF.

The V call is TRBV6-5, the J call TRBJ2-3, with TRBD1 matching over 8 bases. The V gene end was trimmed by 8 bases and the J gene end by 0 bases; junction bases not matched to a gene: 7. Germline CDR1 MNHEY, CDR2 SVGAGI. This CDR3 spans 15 amino acids. This CDR3 is CASGLQGDSTDTQYF. As DNA, the CDR3 is TGTGCCAGCGGCTTACAGGGGGACAGCACAGATACGCAGTATTTT.

The J gene is TRBJ2-7, the V gene TRBV4-2; 7 bases are a match to TRBD2. J lost 0 bases, V lost 1 base, and 6 bases had no gene match. The germline V gene encodes CDR1 LGHNA and CDR2 YNFKEQ. This CDR3 has 16 amino acids. For the CDR3, the DNA is TGTGCCAGCAGCCAAGTCGTCGGGGAGGGCTCCTACGAGCAGTACTTC. As protein: CASSQVVGEGSYEQYF.

The chain recombines TRBV21-1 with TRBJ2-7; TRBD2, the table's D call, was not compared with the DNA. TRBV21-1 is shown as a pseudogene. The CDR3 extends over 15 amino acids. The CDR3 here is CASSISGPPRDEQYF. The CDR3 bases are TGTGCCAGCAGCATCAGCGGCCCTCCGCGGGACGAGCAGTACTTC.

The chain employs TRBV27 and TRBJ1-5, with TRBD1 matching 8 bases. Germline V CDR1 and CDR2: MNHEY, SMNVEV (reference sequence). V lost 4 bases to trimming and J lost 3 bases; unmatched junction nucleotides: 8. This CDR3 is 16 amino acids long. Here the CDR3 reads CASSSLGTGYNQPQHF. CDR3 DNA sequence: TGTGCCAGCAGTTCTCTCGGGACAGGCTACAATCAGCCCCAGCATTTT.

The rearrangement joins TRBV28 to TRBJ2-7, with D unresolved. CDR1 and CDR2 (germline): MDHEN, SYDVKM. V lost 3 bases and J lost 3, with 6 bases in between. The CDR3 sequence is 12 residues long. The CDR3 DNA sequence: TGTGCCAGCAGTTTGCAACTCTACGAGCAGTACTTC. It specifies CASSLQLYEQYF.

The CDR3 nucleotides are TGCGCCAGCAGCCAAGGACAGCTCATTGGGGAGACCCAGTACTTC. Encoded protein: CASSQGQLIGETQYF. The V call is TRBV4-3, the J call TRBJ2-5; D may be TRBD1 (5 bases). Germline CDR1 LGHNA, CDR2 YSLEER. V lost 1 base and J 5 bases, leaving 14 bases between the germline ends. The CDR3 is 15 amino acids.

This clone has more than one count but fewer than ten. The genes are TRBV6-2 or TRBV6-3 and TRBJ1-1; 7 bases agree with TRBD1. The length of the CDR3 is 13 residues. Trimming took 5 bases from V and 4 from J; bases not matched to a gene: 4. Germline V CDR1 and CDR2: MNHEY, SVGEGT. CDR3 in DNA: TGTGCCAGCAGTAGAGGACAGGTCACTGAAGCTTTCTTT. This gives the protein CASSRGQVTEAFF.

The J gene is TRBJ2-1, the V gene TRBV6-6; 14 bases match TRBD2. Germline V lookup: CDR1 MNHNY, CDR2 SVGAGI (reference sequence). The V and J ends lost 5 bases and 6 bases, in that order; junction bases with no gene match: 12. The CDR3 runs 18 residues. The CDR3 region is CASSLKRTGTSGSNEQFF. CDR3 DNA: TGTGCCAGCAGTCTAAAACGAACCGGGACTAGCGGGAGCAATGAGCAGTTCTTC.

This clone has just a few counts. In DNA, the CDR3 is TGTGCCAGCAGCCTATCAACTGGGGGCCGTGGGACCGGGGAGCTGTTTTTT. Its protein product is CASSLSTGGRGTGELFF. The V and J genes are TRBV9 and TRBJ2-2; possible D gene TRBD1, 6 bases. Trimming left V 4 bases short and J 5 bases short, with 21 bases between. The CDR3 has 17 residues. Germline CDR1 is SGDLS and CDR2 is YYNGEE.

This rearrangement joins TRBV20-1 to TRBJ2-7; no definite D call. V shed 1 base and J shed 2 bases, with 3 bases lying between them. This CDR3 spans 11 amino acids. The germline V gene encodes CDR1 DFQATT and CDR2 SNEGSKA (reference sequence). CDR3 amino acids: CSARATYEQYF. CDR3 DNA: TGCAGTGCTAGAGCAACCTACGAGCAGTACTTC.